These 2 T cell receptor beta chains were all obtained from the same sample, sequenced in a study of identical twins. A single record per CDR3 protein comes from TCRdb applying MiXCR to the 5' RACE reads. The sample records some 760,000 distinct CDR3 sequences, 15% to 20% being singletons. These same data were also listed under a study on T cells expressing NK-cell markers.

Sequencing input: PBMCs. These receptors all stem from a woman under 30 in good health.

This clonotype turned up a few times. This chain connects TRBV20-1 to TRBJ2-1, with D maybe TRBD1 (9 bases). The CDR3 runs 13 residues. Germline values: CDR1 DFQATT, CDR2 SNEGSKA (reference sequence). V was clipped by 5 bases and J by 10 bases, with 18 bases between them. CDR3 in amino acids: CSAAGQGLGEQFF. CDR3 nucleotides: TGCAGTGCTGCGGGACAGGGACTAGGAGAGCAGTTCTTC.

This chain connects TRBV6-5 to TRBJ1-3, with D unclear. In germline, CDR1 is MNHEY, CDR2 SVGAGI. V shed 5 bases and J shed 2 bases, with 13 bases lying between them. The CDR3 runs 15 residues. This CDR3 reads CASSLLSGAGNTIYF. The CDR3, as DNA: TGTGCCAGCAGTCTTCTGAGTGGGGCTGGAAACACCATATATTTT.